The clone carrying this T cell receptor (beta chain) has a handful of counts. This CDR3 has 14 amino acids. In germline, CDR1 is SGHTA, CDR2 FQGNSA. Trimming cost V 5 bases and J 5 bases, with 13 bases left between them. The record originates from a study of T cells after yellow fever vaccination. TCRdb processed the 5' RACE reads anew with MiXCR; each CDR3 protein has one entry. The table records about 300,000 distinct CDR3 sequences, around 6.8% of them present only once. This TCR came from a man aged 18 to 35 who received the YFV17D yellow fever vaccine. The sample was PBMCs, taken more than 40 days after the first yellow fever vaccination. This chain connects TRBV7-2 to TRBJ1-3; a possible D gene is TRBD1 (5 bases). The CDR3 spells CASSAQGGRNTIYF. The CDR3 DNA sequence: TGTGCCAGCAGCGCCCAGGGTGGTCGAAACACCATATATTTT.